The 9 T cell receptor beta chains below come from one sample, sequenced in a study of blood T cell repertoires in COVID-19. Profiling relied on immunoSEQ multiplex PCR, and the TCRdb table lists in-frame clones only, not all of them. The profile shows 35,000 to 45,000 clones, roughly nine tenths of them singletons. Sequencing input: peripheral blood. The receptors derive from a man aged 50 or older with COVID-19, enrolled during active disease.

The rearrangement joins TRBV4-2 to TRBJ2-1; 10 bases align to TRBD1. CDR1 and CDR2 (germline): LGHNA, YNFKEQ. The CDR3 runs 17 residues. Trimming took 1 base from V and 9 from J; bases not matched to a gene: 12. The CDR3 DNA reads TGTGCCAGCAGCCAAGTAAGGACAGGGGGTCTTGGGAGTGAGCAGTTCTTC. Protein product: CASSQVRTGGLGSEQFF.

CDR3: CAHQGLADPYEQYF. CDR3 bases: TGTGCCCACCAGGGACTAGCGGACCCCTACGAGCAGTACTTC. The genes are TRBV30 and TRBJ2-7; 11 bases match TRBD2. Per the germline V gene, CDR1 is GTSNPN and CDR2 is SVGIG (reference sequence). The CDR3 sequence is 14 residues long. V lost 8 bases and J lost 2; bases outside the gene matches: 8.

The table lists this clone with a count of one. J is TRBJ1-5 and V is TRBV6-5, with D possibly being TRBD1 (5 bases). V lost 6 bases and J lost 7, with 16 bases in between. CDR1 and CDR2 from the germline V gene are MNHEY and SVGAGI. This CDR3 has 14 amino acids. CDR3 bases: TGTGCCAGCAGCTATCAGGGTCTGGGACAGCCCCAGCATTTT. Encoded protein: CASSYQGLGQPQHF.

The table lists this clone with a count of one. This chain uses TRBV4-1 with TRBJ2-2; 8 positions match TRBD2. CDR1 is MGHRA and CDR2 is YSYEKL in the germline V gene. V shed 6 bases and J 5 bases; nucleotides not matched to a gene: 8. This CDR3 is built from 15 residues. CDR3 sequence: CASRLAGGSTGELFF. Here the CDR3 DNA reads TGCGCCAGCAGGCTTGCGGGAGGTTCGACCGGGGAGCTGTTTTTT.

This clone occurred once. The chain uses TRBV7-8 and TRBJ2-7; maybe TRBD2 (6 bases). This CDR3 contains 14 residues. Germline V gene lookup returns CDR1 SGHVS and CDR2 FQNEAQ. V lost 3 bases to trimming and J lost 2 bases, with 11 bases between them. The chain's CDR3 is CASSFTVAAYEQYF. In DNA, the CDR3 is TGTGCCAGCAGCTTTACGGTAGCGGCCTACGAGCAGTACTTC.

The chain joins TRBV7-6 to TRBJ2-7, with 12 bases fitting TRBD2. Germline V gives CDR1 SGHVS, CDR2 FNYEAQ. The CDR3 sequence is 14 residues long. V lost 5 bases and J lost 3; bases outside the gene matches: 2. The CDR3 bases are TGTGCCAGCAGCCAGACTAGCGGGGGCTACGAGCAGTACTTC. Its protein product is CASSQTSGGYEQYF. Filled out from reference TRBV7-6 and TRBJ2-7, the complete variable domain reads GAGVSQSPRYKVTKRGQDVALRCDPISGHVSLYWYRQALGQGPEFLTYFNYEAQQDKSGLPNDRFSAERPEGSISTLTIQRTEQRDSAMYRCASSQTSGGYEQYFGPGTRLTVT.

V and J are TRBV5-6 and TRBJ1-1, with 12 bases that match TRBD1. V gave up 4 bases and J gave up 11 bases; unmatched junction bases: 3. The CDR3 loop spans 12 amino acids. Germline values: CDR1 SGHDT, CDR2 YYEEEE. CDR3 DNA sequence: TGTGCCAGCAGCCCGGGACAGGGGGCGGCTTTCTTT. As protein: CASSPGQGAAFF.

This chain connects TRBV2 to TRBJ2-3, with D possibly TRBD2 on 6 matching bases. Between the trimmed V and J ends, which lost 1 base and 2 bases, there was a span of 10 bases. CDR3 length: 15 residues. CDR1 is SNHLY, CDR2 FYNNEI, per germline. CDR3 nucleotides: TGTGCCAGCAGTGAAGGTCGCGGGGCCACAGATACGCAGTATTTT. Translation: CASSEGRGATDTQYF.

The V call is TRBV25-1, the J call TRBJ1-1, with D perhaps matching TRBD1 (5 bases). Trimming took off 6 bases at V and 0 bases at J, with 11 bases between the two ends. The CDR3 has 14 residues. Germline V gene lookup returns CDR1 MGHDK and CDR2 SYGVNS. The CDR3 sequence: CASRAWGVNTEAFF. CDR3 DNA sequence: TGTGCCAGCAGGGCCTGGGGGGTGAACACTGAAGCTTTCTTT.